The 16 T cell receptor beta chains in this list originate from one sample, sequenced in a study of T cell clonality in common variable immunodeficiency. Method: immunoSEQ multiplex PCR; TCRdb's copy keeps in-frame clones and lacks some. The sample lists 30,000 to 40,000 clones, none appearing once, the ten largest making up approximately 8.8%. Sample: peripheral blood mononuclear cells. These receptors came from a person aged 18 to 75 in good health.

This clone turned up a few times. CDR3 DNA, as far as it was read: TGCAGTGCTAGAGGCCTCGGGGTGGCCACAGATACC. This encodes CSARGLGVATDT. The full CDR3 reads CSARGLGVATDTYTF. The V call is TRBV20-1, the J call TRBJ1-2; D remains ambiguous. Read data end 3 residues before the CDR3 end; the end is taken from the germline J gene. Germline loops: CDR1 DFQATT, CDR2 SNEGSKA (reference sequence). The CDR3 length is 15 residues.

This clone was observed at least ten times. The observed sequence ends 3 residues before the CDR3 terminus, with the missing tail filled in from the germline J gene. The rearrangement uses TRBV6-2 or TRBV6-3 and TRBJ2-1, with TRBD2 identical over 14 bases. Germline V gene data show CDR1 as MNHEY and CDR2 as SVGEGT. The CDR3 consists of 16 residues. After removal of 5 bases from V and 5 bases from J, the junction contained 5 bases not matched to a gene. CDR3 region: CASSPRLAGGNNEQFF. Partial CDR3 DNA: TGTGCCAGCAGTCCGCGACTAGCGGGGGGGAACAATGAG.

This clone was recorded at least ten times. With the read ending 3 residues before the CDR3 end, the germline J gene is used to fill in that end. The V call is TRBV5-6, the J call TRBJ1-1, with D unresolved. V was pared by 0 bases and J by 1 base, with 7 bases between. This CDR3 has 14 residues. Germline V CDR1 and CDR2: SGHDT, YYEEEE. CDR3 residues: CASSLEAGNTEAFF. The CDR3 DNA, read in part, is TGTGCCAGCAGCTTGGAGGCAGGGAACACTGAA.

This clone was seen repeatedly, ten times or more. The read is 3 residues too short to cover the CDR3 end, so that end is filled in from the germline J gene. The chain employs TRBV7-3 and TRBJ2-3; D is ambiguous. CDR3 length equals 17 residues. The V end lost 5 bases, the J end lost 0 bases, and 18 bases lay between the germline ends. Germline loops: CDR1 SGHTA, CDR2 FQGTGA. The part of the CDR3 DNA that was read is TGTGCCAGCAGCCTCTTCGTCAGGTATTCTAGCACAGATACG. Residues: CASSLFVRYSSTDT. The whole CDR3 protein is CASSLFVRYSSTDTQYF.

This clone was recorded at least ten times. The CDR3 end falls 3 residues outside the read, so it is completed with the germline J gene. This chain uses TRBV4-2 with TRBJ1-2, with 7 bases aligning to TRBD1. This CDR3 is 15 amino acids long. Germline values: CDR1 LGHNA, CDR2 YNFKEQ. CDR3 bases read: TGTGCCAGCAGCCAAGATCTCAGTCAGGGGGAAGGC. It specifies CASSQDLSQGEG. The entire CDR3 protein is CASSQDLSQGEGYTF.

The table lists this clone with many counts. The sequenced part of the CDR3 DNA is TGTGCCAGCAGCTTAATGGGACAGGGGAGGAATGAG. Residues: CASSLMGQGRNE. The whole CDR3 sequence reads CASSLMGQGRNEQFF. The V and J genes are TRBV7-3 and TRBJ2-1, with 10 bases matching TRBD1. The sequenced fragment ends 3 residues before the CDR3 boundary, so the rest is inferred from the germline J gene. CDR1 SGHTA and CDR2 FQGTGA come from the germline V gene. V lost 1 base and J lost 7; bases outside the gene matches: 4. The CDR3 length is 15 residues.

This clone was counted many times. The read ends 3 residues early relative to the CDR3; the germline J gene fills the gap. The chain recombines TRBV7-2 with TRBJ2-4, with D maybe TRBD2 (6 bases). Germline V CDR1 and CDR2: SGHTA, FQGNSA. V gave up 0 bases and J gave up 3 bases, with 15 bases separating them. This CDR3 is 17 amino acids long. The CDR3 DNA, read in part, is TGTGCCAGCAGCTTAGCGGGCCGGACTACAATCAAAAACATT. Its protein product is CASSLAGRTTIKNI. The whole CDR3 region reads CASSLAGRTTIKNIQYF. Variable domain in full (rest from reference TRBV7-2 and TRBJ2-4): GAGVSQSPSNKVTEKGKDVELRCDPISGHTALYWYRQSLGQGLEFLIYFQGNSAPDKSGLPSDRFSAERTGGSVSTLTIQRTQQEDSAVYLCASSLAGRTTIKNIQYFGAGTRLSVL.

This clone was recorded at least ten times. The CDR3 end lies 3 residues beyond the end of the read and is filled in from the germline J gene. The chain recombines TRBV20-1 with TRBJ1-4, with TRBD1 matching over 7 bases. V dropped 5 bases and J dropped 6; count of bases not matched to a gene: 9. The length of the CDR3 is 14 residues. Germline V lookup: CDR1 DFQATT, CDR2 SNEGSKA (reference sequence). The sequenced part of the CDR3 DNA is TGCAGTGCTCCGACAGGGAGTACAGATGAAAAA. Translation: CSAPTGSTDEK. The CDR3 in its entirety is CSAPTGSTDEKLFF.

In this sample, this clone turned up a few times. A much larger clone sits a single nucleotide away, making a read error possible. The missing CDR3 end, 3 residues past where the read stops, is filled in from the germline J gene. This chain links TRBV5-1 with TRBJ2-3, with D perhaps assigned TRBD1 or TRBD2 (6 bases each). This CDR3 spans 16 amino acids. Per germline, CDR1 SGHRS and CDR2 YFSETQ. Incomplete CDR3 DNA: TGCGCCAGCAGCCCCGGAGGGACACTATTCAATCAGCCG. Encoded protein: CASSPGGTLFNQP. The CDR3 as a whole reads CASSPGGTLFNQPQYF.

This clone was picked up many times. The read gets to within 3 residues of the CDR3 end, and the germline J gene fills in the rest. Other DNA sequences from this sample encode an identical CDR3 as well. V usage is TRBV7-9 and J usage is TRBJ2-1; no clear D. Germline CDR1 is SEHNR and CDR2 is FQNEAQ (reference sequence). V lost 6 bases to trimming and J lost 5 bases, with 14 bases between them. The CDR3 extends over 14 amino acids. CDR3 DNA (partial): TGTGCCAGCAGAAAAGCTAGTGAAGACAATGAG. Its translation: CASRKASEDNE. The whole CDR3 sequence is CASRKASEDNEQFF. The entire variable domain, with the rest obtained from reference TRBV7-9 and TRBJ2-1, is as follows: DTGVSQNPRHKITKRGQNVTFRCDPISEHNRLYWYRQTLGQGPEFLTYFQNEAQLEKSRLLSDRFSAERPKGSFSTLEIQRTEQGDSAMYLCASRKASEDNEQFFGPGTRLTVL.

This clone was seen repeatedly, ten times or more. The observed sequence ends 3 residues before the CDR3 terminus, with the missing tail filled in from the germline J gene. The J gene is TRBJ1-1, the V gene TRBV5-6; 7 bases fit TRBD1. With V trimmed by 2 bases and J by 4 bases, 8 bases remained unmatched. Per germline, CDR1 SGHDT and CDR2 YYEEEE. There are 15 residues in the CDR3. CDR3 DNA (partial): TGTGCCAGCAGCTTCGATCCAGGGGGTAGCACTGAA. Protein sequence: CASSFDPGGSTE. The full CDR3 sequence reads CASSFDPGGSTEAFF. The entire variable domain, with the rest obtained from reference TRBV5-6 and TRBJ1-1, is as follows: DAGVTQSPTHLIKTRGQQVTLRCSPKSGHDTVSWYQQALGQGPQFIFQYYEEEERQRGNFPDRFSGHQFPNYSSELNVNALLLGDSALYLCASSFDPGGSTEAFFGQGTRLTVV.

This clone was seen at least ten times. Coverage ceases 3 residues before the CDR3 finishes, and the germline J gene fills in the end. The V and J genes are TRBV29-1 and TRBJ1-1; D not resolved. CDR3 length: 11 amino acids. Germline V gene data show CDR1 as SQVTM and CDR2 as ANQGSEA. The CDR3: CSVSSAQEAFF. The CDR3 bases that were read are TGCAGCGTTTCGAGTGCACAAGAA.

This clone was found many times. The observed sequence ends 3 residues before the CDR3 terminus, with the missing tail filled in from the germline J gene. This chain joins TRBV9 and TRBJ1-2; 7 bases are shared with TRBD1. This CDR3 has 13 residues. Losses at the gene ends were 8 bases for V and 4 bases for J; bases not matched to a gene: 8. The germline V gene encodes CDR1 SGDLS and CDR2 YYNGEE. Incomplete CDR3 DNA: TGTGCCAGTGGGACAGCCGGGACCTATGGC. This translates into CASGTAGTYG. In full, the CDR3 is CASGTAGTYGYTF. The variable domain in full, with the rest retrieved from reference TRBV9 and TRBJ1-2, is DSGVTQTPKHLITATGQRVTLRCSPRSGDLSVYWYQQSLDQGLQFLIQYYNGEERAKGNILERFSAQQFPDLHSELNLSSLELGDSALYFCASGTAGTYGYTFGSGTRLTVV.

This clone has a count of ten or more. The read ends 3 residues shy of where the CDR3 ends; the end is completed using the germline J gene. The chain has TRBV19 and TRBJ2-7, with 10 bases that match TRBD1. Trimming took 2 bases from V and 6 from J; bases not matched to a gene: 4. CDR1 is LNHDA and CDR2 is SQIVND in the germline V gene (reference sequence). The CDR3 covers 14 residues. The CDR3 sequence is CASSILGTGVEQYF. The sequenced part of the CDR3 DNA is TGTGCCAGTAGTATACTCGGGACAGGGGTCGAG.

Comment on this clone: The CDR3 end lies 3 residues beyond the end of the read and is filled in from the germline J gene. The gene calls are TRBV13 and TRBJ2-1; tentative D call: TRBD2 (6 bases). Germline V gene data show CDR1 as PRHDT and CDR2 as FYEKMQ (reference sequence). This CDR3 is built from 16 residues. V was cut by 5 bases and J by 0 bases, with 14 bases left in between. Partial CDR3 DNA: TGTGCCAGCAGCCCGCGGGGCCTTAGCTCCTACAATGAG. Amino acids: CASSPRGLSSYNE. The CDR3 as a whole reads CASSPRGLSSYNEQFF.

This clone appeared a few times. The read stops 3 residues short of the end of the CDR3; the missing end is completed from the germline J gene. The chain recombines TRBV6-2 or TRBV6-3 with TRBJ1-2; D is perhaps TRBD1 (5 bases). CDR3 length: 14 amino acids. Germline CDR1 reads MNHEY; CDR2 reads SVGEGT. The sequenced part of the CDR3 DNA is TGTGCCAGCAGACCGGGACTGGATTACAATGAC. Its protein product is CASRPGLDYND. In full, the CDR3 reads CASRPGLDYNDYTF.